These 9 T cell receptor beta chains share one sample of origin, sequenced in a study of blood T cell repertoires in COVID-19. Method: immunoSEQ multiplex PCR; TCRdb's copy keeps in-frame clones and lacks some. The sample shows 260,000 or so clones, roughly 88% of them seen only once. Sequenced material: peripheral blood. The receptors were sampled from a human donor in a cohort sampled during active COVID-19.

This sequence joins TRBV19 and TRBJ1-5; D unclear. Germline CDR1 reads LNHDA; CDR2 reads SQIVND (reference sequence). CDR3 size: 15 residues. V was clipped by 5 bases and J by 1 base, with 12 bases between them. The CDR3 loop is CASSSVAVSNQPQHF. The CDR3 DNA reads TGTGCCAGTAGTTCCGTGGCAGTGAGCAATCAGCCCCAGCATTTT.

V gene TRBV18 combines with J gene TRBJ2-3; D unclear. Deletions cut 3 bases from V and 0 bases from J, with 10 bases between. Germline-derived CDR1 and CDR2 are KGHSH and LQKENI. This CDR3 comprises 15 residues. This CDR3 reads CASSPGDTSTDTQYF. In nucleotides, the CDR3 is TGTGCCAGCTCACCGGGTGACACGAGCACAGATACGCAGTATTTT.

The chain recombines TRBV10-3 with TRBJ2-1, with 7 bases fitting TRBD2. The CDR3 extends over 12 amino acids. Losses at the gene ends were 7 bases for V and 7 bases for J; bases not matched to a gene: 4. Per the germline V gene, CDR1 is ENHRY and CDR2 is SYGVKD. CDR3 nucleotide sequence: TGTGCCATCACGTCCGGGGGGAATGAGCAGTTCTTC. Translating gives CAITSGGNEQFF.

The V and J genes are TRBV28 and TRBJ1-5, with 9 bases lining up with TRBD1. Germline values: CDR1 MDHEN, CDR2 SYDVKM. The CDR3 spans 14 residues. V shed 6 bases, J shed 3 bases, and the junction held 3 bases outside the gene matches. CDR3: CASRGTGNNQPQHF. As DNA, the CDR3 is TGTGCCAGCAGGGGGACAGGGAACAATCAGCCCCAGCATTTT.

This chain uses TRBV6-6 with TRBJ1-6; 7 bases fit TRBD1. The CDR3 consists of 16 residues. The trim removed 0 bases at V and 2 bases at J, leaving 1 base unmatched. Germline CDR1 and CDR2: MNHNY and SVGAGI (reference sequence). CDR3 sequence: CASSYSTGPYNSPLHF. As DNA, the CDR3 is TGTGCCAGCAGTTACTCGACAGGGCCCTATAATTCACCCCTCCACTTT.

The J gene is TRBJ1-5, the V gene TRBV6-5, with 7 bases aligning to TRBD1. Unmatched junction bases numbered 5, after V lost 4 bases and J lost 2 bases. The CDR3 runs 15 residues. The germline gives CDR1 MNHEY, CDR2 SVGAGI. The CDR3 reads CASSSGGRGNQPQHF. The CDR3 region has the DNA TGTGCCAGCAGTTCAGGGGGAAGGGGCAATCAGCCCCAGCATTTT.

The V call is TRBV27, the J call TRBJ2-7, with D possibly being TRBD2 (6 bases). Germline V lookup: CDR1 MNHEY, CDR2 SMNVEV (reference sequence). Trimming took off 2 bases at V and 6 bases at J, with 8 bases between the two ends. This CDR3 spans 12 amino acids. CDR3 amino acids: CASSLGGPEQYF. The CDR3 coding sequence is TGTGCCAGCAGTTTAGGAGGGCCCGAGCAGTACTTC.

CDR3 in amino acids: CASSRDTNLVSSNQPQHF. In nucleotides, the CDR3 is TGTGCCAGTAGTAGAGACACAAACCTGGTCTCAAGCAATCAGCCCCAGCATTTT. V usage is TRBV19 and J usage is TRBJ1-5; D is unclear. This CDR3 contains 18 residues. Germline assignment: CDR1 LNHDA and CDR2 SQIVND (reference sequence). V lost 4 bases and J lost 1, with 20 bases in between. Together with reference TRBV19 and TRBJ1-5, the CDR3 gives the full variable domain: DGGITQSPKYLFRKEGQNVTLSCEQNLNHDAMYWYRQDPGQGLRLIYYSQIVNDFQKGDIAEGYSVSREKKESFPLTVTSAQKNPTAFYLCASSRDTNLVSSNQPQHFGDGTRLSIL.

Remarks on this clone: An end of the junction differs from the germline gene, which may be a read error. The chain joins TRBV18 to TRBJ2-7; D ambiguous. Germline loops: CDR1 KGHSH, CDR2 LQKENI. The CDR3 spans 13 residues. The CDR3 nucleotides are TGTGCCAGCTCACCGGAGCAATCCTCCGAGCAGTACTTC. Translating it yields CASSPEQSSEQYF. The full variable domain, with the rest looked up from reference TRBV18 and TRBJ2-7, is NAGVMQNPRHLVRRRGQEARLRCSPMKGHSHVYWYRQLPEEGLKFMVYLQKENIIDESGMPKERFSAEFPKEGPSILRIQQVVRGDSAAYFCASSPEQSSEQYFGPGTRLTVT.